Listed here are 26 T cell receptor beta chains from one sample, sequenced in a study of blood T cell repertoires in COVID-19. Sequenced by immunoSEQ multiplex PCR; TCRdb stores in-frame clones only, minus some. The table lists approximately 270,000 clones, 70% to 90% of them singletons. The source material was peripheral blood. The origin of the receptors is a man of 80 years or more with acute or convalescent COVID-19.

This chain joins TRBV7-2 and TRBJ2-2; D might be TRBD2 (6 bases). Germline CDR1 is SGHTA and CDR2 is FQGNSA. Between the trimmed V and J ends, which lost 4 bases and 5 bases, there was a span of 14 bases. CDR3 length equals 15 residues. The chain's CDR3 is CASSWRGRTTGELFF. As DNA, the CDR3 is TGTGCCAGCAGCTGGCGGGGTCGAACAACCGGGGAGCTGTTTTTT.

The chain is built from TRBV5-1 and TRBJ2-7; a possible D gene is TRBD1 (6 bases). Germline V CDR1 and CDR2: SGHRS, YFSETQ. The V end was cut by 1 base, the J end by 1 base, with 12 bases between. The CDR3 consists of 15 residues. CDR3 region: CASSLWQGSSYEQYF. As DNA, the CDR3 is TGCGCCAGCAGCTTGTGGCAGGGGAGTTCCTACGAGCAGTACTTC.

The V gene is TRBV10-3, the J gene TRBJ1-5; D is uncertain. Germline V gene lookup returns CDR1 ENHRY and CDR2 SYGVKD. The CDR3 has 15 amino acids. Between the trimmed V and J ends, which lost 6 bases and 6 bases, there was a span of 18 bases. This chain's CDR3 is CAIRGEGKNGQPQHF. The CDR3 DNA reads TGTGCCATCAGGGGAGAGGGAAAAAACGGTCAGCCCCAGCATTTT.

V is TRBV19 and J is TRBJ2-7; TRBD2 aligns across 13 bases. The junction had 6 bases not matched to a gene; V was cut back by 4 bases and J by 6 bases. The CDR3 loop spans 15 amino acids. Per germline, CDR1 LNHDA and CDR2 SQIVND (reference sequence). CDR3 DNA sequence: TGTGCCAGTAGTAGTTCGACTAGCGGGAGGCTCGAGCAGTACTTC. It specifies CASSSSTSGRLEQYF.

This chain joins TRBV5-6 and TRBJ1-1; perhaps TRBD1 as D (5 bases). Germline V CDR1 and CDR2: SGHDT, YYEEEE. The CDR3 has 13 amino acids. V gave up 3 bases and J gave up 4 bases, with 10 bases separating them. The CDR3 nucleotides read TGTGCCAGCAGCTCCGACAGCCTCACTGAAGCTTTCTTT. Protein: CASSSDSLTEAFF.

Comments on this clone: One junction end does not reproduce the germline sequence, and a read error may be involved. This chain connects TRBV4-1 to TRBJ1-3; D call uncertain. This CDR3 has 13 amino acids. Germline V lookup: CDR1 MGHRA, CDR2 YSYEKL. The CDR3, as DNA: TGCGCCAGCAGCCAAGTCACCGATGCTCCCCGAGATTTT. This codes for CASSQVTDAPRDF.

This clone appeared a few times. The chain is built from TRBV7-8 and TRBJ2-5; a possible D gene is TRBD1 (5 bases). V was trimmed by 3 bases and J by 7 bases, leaving 12 bases between them. The CDR3 consists of 13 residues. CDR1 and CDR2 (germline): SGHVS, FQNEAQ. The CDR3 loop is CASSLDQGGTQYF. As DNA, the CDR3 is TGTGCCAGCAGCTTGGATCAGGGCGGGACCCAGTACTTC.

The DNA for the CDR3 is TGTGCCAGCAGCTTAGTACCGGGAGCGAACACCGGGGAGCTGTTTTTT. Its protein is CASSLVPGANTGELFF. The V call is TRBV7-2, the J call TRBJ2-2; weak D call: TRBD2 (6 bases). This CDR3 is 16 amino acids long. V was clipped by 1 base and J by 0 bases, with 9 bases between them. Germline CDR1 and CDR2: SGHTA and FQGNSA.

This chain links TRBV7-9 with TRBJ1-4; D remains ambiguous. Germline V lookup: CDR1 SEHNR, CDR2 FQNEAQ (reference sequence). The CDR3 sequence is 15 residues long. V was trimmed by 1 base and J by 3 bases, leaving 9 bases between them. In DNA form, the CDR3 reads TGTGCCAGCAGCTTAGTGCAGGCTTCTAATGAAAAACTGTTTTTT. This translates into CASSLVQASNEKLFF.

The chain couples TRBV9 to TRBJ1-2, with 7 bases lining up with TRBD1. Germline trimming cut 4 bases from V and 7 bases from J; bases unmatched to any gene: 10. The CDR3 has 14 residues. CDR1 and CDR2 (germline): SGDLS, YYNGEE. CDR3: CASSHSTGVAGYTF. The CDR3 region has the DNA TGTGCCAGCAGCCATTCCACAGGGGTTGCTGGCTACACCTTC.

This chain uses TRBV5-6 with TRBJ1-5; D is perhaps TRBD1 (6 bases). This CDR3 is built from 17 residues. The germline V gene has CDR1 SGHDT and CDR2 YYEEEE. Trimming removed 3 bases at V and 0 bases at J, with 16 bases between. The CDR3 protein is CASSWGGGPNSNQPQHF. CDR3 DNA: TGTGCCAGCAGCTGGGGAGGGGGTCCCAATAGCAATCAGCCCCAGCATTTT.

This clone has only a few counts. The rearrangement links TRBV13 to TRBJ2-5, with TRBD2 identical over 13 bases. This CDR3 contains 16 residues. Germline V gene sequence: CDR1 PRHDT, CDR2 FYEKMQ (reference sequence). The J segment lost 2 bases and the V segment lost 5 bases, leaving 5 bases of the junction unmatched. The CDR3 coding sequence is TGTGCCAGCAGCGCGACGACTAGCGGGGGGCAAGAGACCCAGTACTTC. It translates to CASSATTSGGQETQYF. Full variable domain (outside the CDR3, taken from reference TRBV13 and TRBJ2-5): AAGVIQSPRHLIKEKRETATLKCYPIPRHDTVYWYQQGPGQDPQFLISFYEKMQSDKGSIPDRFSAQQFSDYHSELNMSSLELGDSALYFCASSATTSGGQETQYFGPGTRLLVL.

This chain joins TRBV19 and TRBJ1-5; 7 nucleotides agree with TRBD1. V was pared by 8 bases and J by 0 bases, with 4 bases of the junction left unmatched. The CDR3 has 14 residues. The germline CDR1 and CDR2 sequences are LNHDA and SQIVND (reference sequence). CDR3 in amino acids: CASQPGGSNQPQHF. For the CDR3, the DNA is TGTGCCAGTCAACCAGGGGGTAGCAATCAGCCCCAGCATTTT.

V and J are TRBV5-6 and TRBJ1-2; TRBD1 might be the D (6 bases). Germline lookup yields CDR1 SGHDT and CDR2 YYEEEE. The CDR3 has 15 residues. The V end lost 3 bases, the J end lost 0 bases, and 12 bases lay between the germline ends. CDR3 protein: CASSSWGLANYGYTF. CDR3 nucleotides: TGTGCCAGCAGCTCCTGGGGGCTAGCTAACTATGGCTACACCTTC.

The genes are TRBV5-6 and TRBJ1-1; D is unresolved. There are 14 residues in the CDR3. V lost 3 bases to trimming and J lost 1 base, with 10 bases between them. Germline assignment: CDR1 SGHDT and CDR2 YYEEEE. The DNA of the CDR3 is TGTGCCAGCAGCTACCAGGACTGGAACACTGAAGCTTTCTTT. Residues: CASSYQDWNTEAFF.

CDR3 DNA: TGTGCCAGCAGTTCAACAGCGGGAGGGCAAGAGACCCAGTACTTC. It encodes CASSSTAGGQETQYF. V is TRBV5-6 and J is TRBJ2-5, with TRBD2 identical over 10 bases. This CDR3 region has 15 residues. The ends lost 5 bases at V and 2 bases at J; junction bases unmatched: 6. CDR1 and CDR2 (germline): SGHDT, YYEEEE.

This chain uses TRBV15 with TRBJ1-3, with D tentatively TRBD1 (6 bases). CDR3 length: 15 residues. Germline CDR1 reads LNHNV; CDR2 reads YYDKDF (reference sequence). V was trimmed by 3 bases and J by 0 bases, leaving 9 bases between them. The CDR3: CATSRAGVSGNTIYF. In DNA, the CDR3 is TGTGCCACCAGCAGGGCAGGGGTCTCTGGAAACACCATATATTTT.

This clone was seen a single time. The chain recombines TRBV28 with TRBJ2-7; TRBD1 is a possible D gene (6 bases). V dropped 8 bases and J dropped 1 base, with 18 bases sitting between them. This CDR3 comprises 15 residues. Germline-derived CDR1 and CDR2 are MDHEN and SYDVKM. CDR3 protein: CASSLLGARSYEQYF. The CDR3, as DNA: TGTGCCAGCTCCCTTTTGGGGGCTAGATCCTACGAGCAGTACTTC. Full variable domain (outside the CDR3, taken from reference TRBV28 and TRBJ2-7): DVKVTQSSRYLVKRTGEKVFLECVQDMDHENMFWYRQDPGLGLRLIYFSYDVKMKEKGDIPEGYSVSREKKERFSLILESASTNQTSMYLCASSLLGARSYEQYFGPGTRLTVT.

This clone was counted once. The V and J genes are TRBV11-3 and TRBJ2-1, with 12 bases aligning to TRBD1. The CDR3 length is 16 residues. The germline V gene has CDR1 SGHNT and CDR2 YENEEA. V lost 9 bases and J lost 10; bases outside the gene matches: 16. CDR3 sequence (DNA): TGTGCCAGTTCCCTAGGAGGGACAGGGGGCGTTCAAGAGCAGTTCTTC. Its protein is CASSLGGTGGVQEQFF.

The V gene is TRBV27, the J gene TRBJ1-6, with a weak D call TRBD1 (5 bases). The CDR3 is made up of 15 amino acids. V lost 7 bases and J 10 bases, leaving 20 bases between the germline ends. Germline lookup yields CDR1 MNHEY and CDR2 SMNVEV (reference sequence). Here the CDR3 reads CASTIIGGRKSPLHF. DNA of the CDR3: TGTGCCAGCACCATAATCGGGGGTAGGAAATCACCCCTCCACTTT.

Comment on this clone: Other DNA variants within this sample encode the same CDR3. The chain joins TRBV28 to TRBJ2-4; 7 bases align to TRBD2. Per germline, CDR1 MDHEN and CDR2 SYDVKM. The CDR3 spans 16 residues. After removal of 5 bases from V and 0 bases from J, the junction contained 7 bases not matched to a gene. CDR3 loop: CASSLAEGVAKNIQYF. CDR3 nucleotide sequence: TGTGCCAGCAGTCTAGCGGAGGGAGTAGCCAAAAACATTCAGTACTTC.

The chain uses TRBV5-1 and TRBJ1-4, with D maybe TRBD1 (6 bases). V was trimmed by 4 bases and J by 7 bases, leaving 29 bases between them. The CDR3 length is 19 residues. Germline CDR1 reads SGHRS; CDR2 reads YFSETQ. The CDR3: CASSPFPTGGGGLSEKLFF. The CDR3 DNA is TGCGCCAGCAGCCCATTCCCAACGGGAGGGGGAGGATTGAGTGAAAAACTGTTTTTT.

This clone was recorded only once. This chain joins TRBV28 and TRBJ1-2; perhaps TRBD1 as D (5 bases). Germline V gene lookup returns CDR1 MDHEN and CDR2 SYDVKM. The ends were cut back, 4 bases at V and 6 bases at J, with 21 bases in the middle. The CDR3 is 16 residues long. As DNA, the CDR3 is TGTGCCAGCAGTTCTTATGGCCCTGGGGTGGACAATGGCTACACCTTC. Translating gives CASSSYGPGVDNGYTF.

This clone was observed once. The chain recombines TRBV19 with TRBJ1-2; no clear D gene. The V gene's germline CDR1 is LNHDA and CDR2 SQIVND (reference sequence). V was pared by 5 bases and J by 4 bases, with 14 bases between. This CDR3 is built from 14 residues. CDR3 in amino acids: CASSPGQGSYGYTF. CDR3 in DNA: TGTGCCAGTAGTCCCGGTCAAGGGAGCTATGGCTACACCTTC.

The chain recombines TRBV4-3 with TRBJ2-3; tentatively, D is TRBD1 (6 bases). V lost 0 bases and J lost 3, with 13 bases in between. CDR1 and CDR2 (germline): LGHNA, YSLEER. The CDR3 is 16 residues long. The CDR3 sequence is CASSQDWARGTDTQYF. The CDR3 bases are TGCGCCAGCAGCCAAGATTGGGCCAGGGGAACAGATACGCAGTATTTT.

The V call is TRBV4-3, the J call TRBJ1-3; 12 nucleotides agree with TRBD1. Germline lookup yields CDR1 LGHNA and CDR2 YSLEER. The CDR3 is made up of 16 amino acids. V dropped 0 bases and J dropped 8; count of bases not matched to a gene: 5. The CDR3: CASSQDRGQGADTIYF. CDR3 DNA: TGCGCCAGCAGCCAAGATCGGGGACAGGGGGCCGACACCATATATTTT.